The subject of this entry is one T cell receptor (beta chain). The sample comes from a study of T cell changes during pregnancy in multiple sclerosis. The repertoire was sequenced with immunoSEQ multiplex PCR; TCRdb's copy has only in-frame clones and lacks some. The table has 85,000 to 100,000 clones, roughly 90% seen once. The CDR3 sequence is 15 residues long. Germline V CDR1 and CDR2: SQVTM, ANQGSEA. The V gene end was trimmed by 0 bases and the J gene end by 4 bases; junction bases not matched to a gene: 5. The genes are TRBV29-1 and TRBJ2-2; the match to TRBD1 covers 7 bases. The source material was peripheral blood, sampled in the first trimester of pregnancy. The clonotype originates from a female donor with multiple sclerosis, enrolled in a pregnancy study. CDR3 sequence reads: CSVEDQTGSTGELFF. CDR3 sequence (DNA): TGCAGCGTTGAAGACCAGACAGGGAGCACCGGGGAGCTGTTTTTT.